This TCR beta chain was sequenced during a study of cytotoxic CD8 clonotypes in ibrutinib-treated CLL. For the study at large: Responses comprised about 24 partial and 2 complete; at median around 70 months, approximately 14 remained remitted and some twelve progressed. Notes on the study in general: Baseline clonality, higher than in age-matched healthy donors, tracked circulating CD8+ T-cell counts.

To note about this clone: Its antigen remains unknown.

Deep sequencing aimed at 1 in 200,000 to 1 in 1 million T cells' resolution. Method: immunoSEQ multiplex PCR; TCRdb's copy keeps in-frame clones and lacks some. The sample records around 97,000 clones, 70% to 85% being singletons. This TCR derives from a human donor with chronic lymphocytic leukemia. The material sequenced was PBMCs, taken after 12 months of ibrutinib treatment.

This CDR3 reads CASVDRVYNEQFF. The CDR3 DNA follows: TGCGCCAGCGTGGACAGGGTCTACAATGAGCAGTTCTTC. V gene TRBV10-1 combines with J gene TRBJ2-1, with 8 nucleotides matching TRBD1. CDR3 length: 13 amino acids. Trimming removed 8 bases from V and 3 bases from J; junction bases left unmatched: 3. The V gene's germline CDR1 is WNHNN and CDR2 SYGVQD (reference sequence).